Sequencing of this T cell receptor (beta chain) was carried out in a study of beta chain features in type 1 diabetes. Study outcomes and limitations: More deletions and fewer insertions at VDJ junctions were seen in type 1 diabetes patients.

This clone came up a few times. Its matching antigen is unknown. This CDR3 region has 14 residues. The V and J ends lost 2 bases and 1 base respectively, with 9 bases between them. Germline CDR1 is SGDLS and CDR2 is YYNGEE. Of the isolated RNA, all was reverse transcribed, and so the sequenced material was expressed TCRB transcripts. Clones were read by immunoSEQ multiplex PCR, and TCRdb kept only the in-frame ones, dropping some. The table has some 410,000 clones, 10% to 12% seen once. This sequence originates from a woman aged 18-29 years in good health. This rearrangement joins TRBV9 to TRBJ2-5; D not certain. Sequenced: naive CD4+ T cells from blood. CDR3 coding DNA: TGTGCCAGCAGCGTGAACGTAATCCAAGAGACCCAGTACTTC. This gives the protein CASSVNVIQETQYF.